This TCR beta chain was obtained from a study of T cell responses to AZD1222 COVID-19 vaccine. In this sample, this clone turned up a few times. Its target is unknown. Looked up from germline, CDR1 is LNHDA and CDR2 is SQIVND (reference sequence). Trimming removed 6 bases from V and 0 bases from J, with 11 bases in between. This CDR3 comprises 14 residues. Only in-frame clones appear in the TCRdb table, and some are missing; sequencing was by immunoSEQ multiplex PCR. Among approximately 200,000 clones listed, 80% to 90% were seen once. Study results and limitations: Receipt of two AZD1222 doses was followed by a rise in Spike-specific TCR breadth and depth. Donors were mostly white British, more females; clonal diversity possibly underestimated. Repertoire sampling happened only post peak T cell response.

The sample was peripheral blood, taken on day 0 of MenACWY control vaccination. The sequence came from an adult in good health. The chain joins TRBV19 to TRBJ1-2; D gene unclear. CDR3 sequence: CASRPSQANYGYTF. The CDR3 region has the DNA TGTGCCAGTAGGCCCAGTCAAGCTAACTATGGCTACACCTTC.